The source of this T cell receptor (beta chain) is a study of T cell responses to AZD1222 COVID-19 vaccine. Study-level findings and limits: Donors in the cohort were predominantly white British and more often female, and clonal diversity was possibly underestimated. Nearly half of spike-specific TCRs reportedly go after variant regions that carry no mutations.

Some clones are missing from TCRdb's copy, which holds only in-frame ones; the method was immunoSEQ multiplex PCR. The sample carries 110,000 or so clones, 87% recorded once. Germline values: CDR1 MNHEY, CDR2 SMNVEV (reference sequence). V was pared by 6 bases and J by 4 bases, with 15 bases between. The CDR3 covers 14 residues. Turning to this clone: Its antigen is not identified.

The chain recombines TRBV27 with TRBJ1-2; possible D gene TRBD1, 6 bases. The TCR sequence derives from an adult in good health. The sequenced sample was peripheral blood, obtained on day 0 of AZD1222 vaccination. This chain's CDR3 is CASSSSRDIYGYTF. CDR3 DNA: TGTGCCAGCAGCTCATCCAGGGACATCTATGGCTACACCTTC.